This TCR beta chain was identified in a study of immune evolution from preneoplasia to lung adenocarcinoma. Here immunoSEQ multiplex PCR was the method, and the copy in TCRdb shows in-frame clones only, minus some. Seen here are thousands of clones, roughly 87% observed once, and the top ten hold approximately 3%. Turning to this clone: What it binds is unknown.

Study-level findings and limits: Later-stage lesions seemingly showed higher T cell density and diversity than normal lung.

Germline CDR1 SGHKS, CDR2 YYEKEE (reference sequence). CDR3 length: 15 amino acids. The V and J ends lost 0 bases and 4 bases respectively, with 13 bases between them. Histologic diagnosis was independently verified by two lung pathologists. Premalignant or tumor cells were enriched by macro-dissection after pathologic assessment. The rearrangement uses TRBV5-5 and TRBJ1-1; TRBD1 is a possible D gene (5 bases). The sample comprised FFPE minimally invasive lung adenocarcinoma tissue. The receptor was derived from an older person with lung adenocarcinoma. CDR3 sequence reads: CASSLALTGGTEAFF. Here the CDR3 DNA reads TGTGCCAGCAGCTTGGCCCTGACTGGGGGCACTGAAGCTTTCTTT.